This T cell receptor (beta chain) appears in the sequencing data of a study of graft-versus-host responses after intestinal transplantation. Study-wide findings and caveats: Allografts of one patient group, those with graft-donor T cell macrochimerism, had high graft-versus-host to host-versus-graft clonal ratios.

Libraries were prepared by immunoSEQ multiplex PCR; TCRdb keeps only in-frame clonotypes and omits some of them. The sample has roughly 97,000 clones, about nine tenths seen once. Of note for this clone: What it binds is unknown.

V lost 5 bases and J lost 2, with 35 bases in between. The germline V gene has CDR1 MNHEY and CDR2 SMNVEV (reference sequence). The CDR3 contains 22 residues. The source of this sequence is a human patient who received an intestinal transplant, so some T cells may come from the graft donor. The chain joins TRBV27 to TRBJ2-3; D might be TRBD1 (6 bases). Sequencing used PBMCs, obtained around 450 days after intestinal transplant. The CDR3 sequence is CASSTPNTGPLANQLNTDTQYF. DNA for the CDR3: TGTGCCAGCAGTACACCCAATACAGGGCCACTTGCTAACCAACTAAACACAGATACGCAGTATTTT.